This T cell receptor (beta chain) was identified during a study of blood T cell repertoires in COVID-19. This clone was counted only a few times. Generated by immunoSEQ multiplex PCR, the TCRdb table keeps only in-frame clones and is missing some. The table lists about 98,000 clones, around nine tenths of them singletons, with about a tenth in the top ten. Input material: peripheral blood. The source of this sequence is a man in his forties or fifties with acute or convalescent COVID-19.

The CDR3 nucleotides read TGTGCCAGTAGTAATTCGGGACAGGGATTACAAAAACTGTTTTTT. It is translated as CASSNSGQGLQKLFF. The gene calls are TRBV19 and TRBJ1-4, with 9 bases fitting TRBD1. The CDR3 is made up of 15 amino acids. The germline V gene has CDR1 LNHDA and CDR2 SQIVND (reference sequence). With 4 bases clipped from V and 9 bases from J, the junction kept 9 bases outside the gene matches.